This entry is about one TCR beta chain. Its antigen is as yet unknown. The data were obtained in a study of OX40 agonist ivuxolimab in advanced cancers. Points from the study as a whole: In general, CD8+ T cells held more expanded clones than CD4+ did, on average.

Repertoires were generated with immunoSEQ multiplex PCR, while TCRdb's copy carries only in-frame clones and drops some. This repertoire shows fewer than 20,000 clones, more than 65% found once; its top ten account for roughly 17%. In germline, CDR1 is KGHSH, CDR2 LQKENI. This CDR3 is 13 amino acids long. V dropped 4 bases and J dropped 7 bases, with 11 bases sitting between them. This clonotype was sampled from an adult with an advanced solid tumor such as melanoma, head and neck, liver or kidney cancer. This specimen was CD4+ or CD8+ T cells sorted from blood, taken in a trial of the OX40 agonist ivuxolimab. The chain couples TRBV18 to TRBJ1-5; D ambiguous. The CDR3 loop is CASSRDKLQPQHF. In DNA, the CDR3 is TGTGCCAGCTCACGAGACAAGTTGCAGCCCCAGCATTTT.